One and the same sample provided the 23 T cell receptor beta chains below, sequenced in a study of blood T cell repertoires in COVID-19. The table came from immunoSEQ multiplex PCR; TCRdb's copy has only in-frame clones and leaves some out. The sample contains about 330,000 clones, roughly 90% of which appear only once. The source material was peripheral blood. These receptors all come from a man aged 25-45 years with COVID-19, enrolled during active disease.

The chain joins TRBV28 to TRBJ2-2, with TRBD1 identical over 12 bases. CDR1 is MDHEN and CDR2 is SYDVKM in the germline V gene. This CDR3 is built from 15 residues. Losses at the gene ends were 5 bases for V and 8 bases for J; bases not matched to a gene: 6. As DNA, the CDR3 is TGTGCCAGCAGTCCGCCGGGACAGGGGGCTGGGGAGCTGTTTTTT. This sequence encodes CASSPPGQGAGELFF.

The chain combines TRBV9 with TRBJ2-5, with TRBD2 matching over 9 bases. Germline-derived CDR1 and CDR2 are SGDLS and YYNGEE. V lost 4 bases to trimming and J lost 5 bases; unmatched junction nucleotides: 9. This CDR3 has 15 residues. CDR3 sequence (DNA): TGTGCCAGCAGCCCCCGGGTGGCGGGAGGGGAGACCCAGTACTTC. It codes for CASSPRVAGGETQYF.

CDR3 coding DNA: TGTGCCAGCAGTCGGACAGAGAACACTGAAGCTTTCTTT. This sequence encodes CASSRTENTEAFF. This chain uses TRBV6-2 or TRBV6-3 with TRBJ1-1; TRBD1 might be the D (6 bases). This CDR3 has 13 residues. V was clipped by 5 bases and J by 1 base, with 8 bases between them. CDR1 and CDR2 from the germline V gene are MNHEY and SVGEGT.

This clone was detected once. The J gene is TRBJ2-3, the V gene TRBV7-9; TRBD1 matches at 7 bases. Germline V lookup: CDR1 SEHNR, CDR2 FQNEAQ (reference sequence). The CDR3 extends over 16 amino acids. The trim removed 1 base at V and 7 bases at J, leaving 11 bases unmatched. The CDR3 coding sequence is TGTGCCAGCAGCTTAGTGGACACAGGGGAATTAAATACGCAGTATTTT. Translation: CASSLVDTGELNTQYF.

The gene calls are TRBV3-1 (or the pseudogene TRBV3-2) and TRBJ2-3, with D possibly being TRBD2 (7 bases). Germline CDR1 LGHDT, CDR2 YNNKEL (reference sequence). This CDR3 is 16 amino acids long. V gave up 4 bases and J gave up 2 bases, with 16 bases separating them. The CDR3 spells CASSPGGHRTTDTQYF. The CDR3 bases are TGTGCCAGCAGCCCCGGGGGGCACAGGACCACAGATACGCAGTATTTT.

This rearrangement joins TRBV5-6 to TRBJ1-4; TRBD1 matches at 10 bases. The CDR3 sequence is 16 residues long. V was pared by 0 bases and J by 7 bases, with 6 bases of the junction left unmatched. CDR1 and CDR2 from the germline V gene are SGHDT and YYEEEE. The chain's CDR3 is CASSLGQGATLEKLFF. The CDR3 DNA reads TGTGCCAGCAGCTTGGGACAGGGGGCCACCCTTGAAAAACTGTTTTTT.

Points on this clone: Distinct nucleotide sequences in the sample also encode this CDR3. This sequence joins TRBV18 and TRBJ1-2; D gene uncertain. CDR1 KGHSH and CDR2 LQKENI come from the germline V gene. V lost 3 bases to trimming and J lost 1 base, with 9 bases between them. This CDR3 is 14 amino acids long. The DNA for the CDR3 is TGTGCCAGCTCACCGGGAGGGAATAACTATGGCTACACCTTC. It is translated as CASSPGGNNYGYTF.

This chain links TRBV6-2 or TRBV6-3 with TRBJ1-1; perhaps TRBD1 as D (5 bases). This CDR3 contains 16 residues. V lost 6 bases and J lost 1, with 18 bases in between. Germline lookup yields CDR1 MNHEY and CDR2 SVGEGT. CDR3 bases: TGTGCCAGCAGCCACGGTGGGGCTGGGGCGAACACTGAAGCTTTCTTT. Translation gives CASSHGGAGANTEAFF.

The genes are TRBV7-9 and TRBJ1-2; D call uncertain. CDR1 is SEHNR, CDR2 FQNEAQ, per germline (reference sequence). V dropped 3 bases and J dropped 8 bases, with 13 bases sitting between them. The CDR3 consists of 13 residues. The DNA for the CDR3 is TGTGCCAGCAGCTTCGACCCTAGAACCGGCTACACCTTC. Translation gives CASSFDPRTGYTF.

The chain carries TRBV7-3 and TRBJ2-1, with TRBD1 matching 7 bases. After removal of 5 bases from V and 5 bases from J, the junction contained 9 bases not matched to a gene. CDR1 is SGHTA, CDR2 FQGTGA, per germline. The CDR3 consists of 15 residues. DNA for the CDR3: TGTGCCAGCAGCAACTTCCGAGACAGGGACAATGAGCAGTTCTTC. Its translation: CASSNFRDRDNEQFF.

The rearrangement links TRBV2 to TRBJ2-1; TRBD2 might be the D (6 bases). Germline V gene lookup returns CDR1 SNHLY and CDR2 FYNNEI. Trimming left V 5 bases short and J 2 bases short, with 22 bases between. The CDR3 extends over 18 amino acids. The CDR3 DNA reads TGTGCCAGCAGTCTAGGGGCCTCCCCCGGGAGAGCCTACAATGAGCAGTTCTTC. Its protein is CASSLGASPGRAYNEQFF. The variable domain in full, with the rest retrieved from reference TRBV2 and TRBJ2-1, is EPEVTQTPSHQVTQMGQEVILRCVPISNHLYFYWYRQILGQKVEFLVSFYNNEISEKSEIFDDQFSVERPDGSNFTLKIRSTKLEDSAMYFCASSLGASPGRAYNEQFFGPGTRLTVL.

This chain joins TRBV6-1 and TRBJ2-7; TRBD1 agrees at 10 bases. Unmatched junction bases numbered 14, after V lost 2 bases and J lost 13 bases. Germline V gene lookup returns CDR1 MNHNS and CDR2 SASEGT. This CDR3 has 15 amino acids. The CDR3 sequence is CASSELGTGVPVGYF. The CDR3 coding sequence is TGTGCCAGCAGTGAATTAGGGACAGGGGTTCCAGTGGGTTACTTC.

The gene calls are TRBV4-1 and TRBJ1-5; 7 bases are shared with TRBD1. The CDR3 has 16 amino acids. Germline CDR1 is MGHRA and CDR2 is YSYEKL. Germline trimming cut 0 bases from V and 9 bases from J; bases unmatched to any gene: 11. In DNA, the CDR3 is TGCGCCAGCAGCCAAGATTTCGGGACAGTGGACCGGCCCCAGCATTTT. Translation gives CASSQDFGTVDRPQHF.

The V and J genes are TRBV7-9 and TRBJ2-2; 11 nucleotides match TRBD2. Losses at the gene ends were 5 bases for V and 4 bases for J; bases not matched to a gene: 9. The CDR3 has 17 residues. Germline values: CDR1 SEHNR, CDR2 FQNEAQ (reference sequence). The CDR3 DNA sequence: TGTGCCAGCAGCCCTATAGCGGGGGGGCCGGTCACCGGGGAGCTGTTTTTT. As protein: CASSPIAGGPVTGELFF.

The V and J genes are TRBV6-4 and TRBJ2-1, with TRBD2 matching 11 bases. V was clipped by 4 bases and J by 7 bases; unmatched bases: 21. This CDR3 spans 20 amino acids. CDR1 and CDR2 from the germline V gene are MRHNA and SNTAGT. The CDR3 region has the DNA TGTGCCAGCAGTGCAGTGAGGCACTCACAACTAGCGGGAGTTTCAAATGAGCAGTTCTTC. Translating it yields CASSAVRHSQLAGVSNEQFF.

The chain employs TRBV28 and TRBJ1-1; 7 positions agree with TRBD1. CDR1 is MDHEN, CDR2 SYDVKM, per germline. This CDR3 comprises 13 residues. After removal of 5 bases from V and 1 base from J, the junction contained 1 base not matched to a gene. In DNA form, the CDR3 reads TGTGCCAGCAGTGGGACAGAGAACACTGAAGCTTTCTTT. Translated: CASSGTENTEAFF.

This chain connects TRBV28 to TRBJ2-5; the match to TRBD2 covers 11 bases. Losses at the gene ends were 2 bases for V and 5 bases for J; bases not matched to a gene: 4. The CDR3 has 15 amino acids. From germline, CDR1 is MDHEN and CDR2 SYDVKM. The CDR3 loop reads CASSLRPSGRETQYF. Written as DNA, the CDR3 is TGTGCCAGCAGTTTACGTCCTAGCGGGAGGGAGACCCAGTACTTC.

In this sample, this clone turned up many times. The chain joins TRBV4-2 to TRBJ2-7, with 11 bases lining up with TRBD2. There are 18 residues in the CDR3. V shed 0 bases and J 4 bases; nucleotides not matched to a gene: 11. Germline lookup yields CDR1 LGHNA and CDR2 YNFKEQ. The CDR3 coding sequence is TGTGCCAGCAGCCAAGAACCTAGCGGGGGGACCAGGGGGTACGAGCAGTACTTC. This gives the protein CASSQEPSGGTRGYEQYF.

This rearrangement joins TRBV6-5 to TRBJ1-1; D possibly corresponds to TRBD1 (6 bases). The CDR3 spans 14 residues. Germline values: CDR1 MNHEY, CDR2 SVGAGI. V lost 7 bases and J 4 bases, leaving 16 bases between the germline ends. This CDR3 reads CASMTLNRATEAFF. In DNA, the CDR3 is TGTGCCAGCATGACCCTCAACAGGGCCACTGAAGCTTTCTTT.

This clone has just one count. V and J are TRBV29-1 and TRBJ2-7; D might be TRBD2 (5 bases). CDR1 and CDR2 from the germline V gene are SQVTM and ANQGSEA. The ends were cut back, 5 bases at V and 3 bases at J, with 20 bases in the middle. The CDR3 runs 15 residues. CDR3 protein: CSVSAGSDSIYEQYF. The CDR3 DNA sequence: TGCAGCGTTTCCGCGGGTTCCGACTCAATCTACGAGCAGTACTTC.

The chain employs TRBV28 and TRBJ2-7; D possibly corresponds to TRBD1 (6 bases). The CDR3 contains 10 residues. Trimming stripped 6 bases from V and 11 bases from J, with 11 bases between. The germline gives CDR1 MDHEN, CDR2 SYDVKM. The CDR3, as DNA: TGTGCCAGCAGGGACAGTTCAGAGTACTTC. It encodes CASRDSSEYF.

V is TRBV6-2 or TRBV6-3 and J is TRBJ2-3, with 11 bases identical to TRBD2. CDR3 size: 15 residues. The V gene's germline CDR1 is MNHEY and CDR2 SVGEGT. V lost 6 bases and J lost 3; bases outside the gene matches: 5. The CDR3 DNA sequence: TGTGCCAGCAGCCCAAGACTAGCGGGGACAGATACGCAGTATTTT. Translating gives CASSPRLAGTDTQYF.

The rearrangement links TRBV6-2 or TRBV6-3 to TRBJ1-6; 7 bases map to TRBD1. The length of the CDR3 is 14 residues. The germline V gene encodes CDR1 MNHEY and CDR2 SVGEGT. Trimming took 6 bases from V and 6 from J; bases not matched to a gene: 5. This chain's CDR3 is CASSDGTANSPLHF. CDR3 sequence (DNA): TGTGCCAGCAGCGATGGGACAGCTAATTCACCCCTCCACTTT.